The sequence of this T cell receptor beta chain was determined in a study of response to subunit inactivated influenza vaccine. Study results and caveats: Researchers suggested that each seasonal influenza vaccination recruits few new T cells.

V was pared by 2 bases and J by 0 bases, with 6 bases between. There are 14 residues in the CDR3. Germline CDR1 is MDHEN and CDR2 is SYDVKM. This clonotype was recorded at least ten times. Its antigen remains unidentified. TCRdb called the RT-PCR reads again in MiXCR, with one record for every CDR3 protein. The sample gives fewer than 600,000 distinct CDR3 sequences, approximately 7.8% of which show up once; about 12% is in the top ten. The specimen was PBMCs from blood, collected less than 30 months after vaccination. This rearrangement joins TRBV28 to TRBJ2-3; D remains unclear. This receptor was taken from a man between 50 and 75 years old who received an inactivated influenza vaccine. CDR3 in amino acids: CASSLRRSTDTQYF. DNA of the CDR3: TGTGCCAGCAGTTTAAGGAGAAGCACAGATACGCAGTATTTT.